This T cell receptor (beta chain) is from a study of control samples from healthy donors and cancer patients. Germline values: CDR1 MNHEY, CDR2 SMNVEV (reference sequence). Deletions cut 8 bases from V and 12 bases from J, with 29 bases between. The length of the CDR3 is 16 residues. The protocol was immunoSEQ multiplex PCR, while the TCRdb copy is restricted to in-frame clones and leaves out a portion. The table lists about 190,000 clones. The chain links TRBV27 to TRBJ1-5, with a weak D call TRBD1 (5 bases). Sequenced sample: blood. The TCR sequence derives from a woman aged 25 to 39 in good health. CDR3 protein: CASPPTRVSSSAVQHF. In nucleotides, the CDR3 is TGTGCCAGCCCCCCCACCAGGGTATCATCATCAGCGGTCCAGCATTTT.